This is a list of T cell receptor beta chains from one sample in a study of blood T cell repertoires in COVID-19. The data were produced by immunoSEQ multiplex PCR, yet TCRdb's version contains in-frame clones alone and is incomplete. Here the sample spans roughly 340,000 clones, 87% being singletons. Sequencing input: PBMCs or T cells enriched from blood (not recorded which). The receptors stem from a man aged 35-49 years in a cohort exposed to, infected with or recovered from COVID-19 (not recorded which). Each CDR3 is given with its conserved first and last residue. A D gene is named only where the DNA matches it firmly. The size field is filled for only some rows; it gives once, few, many or a size class.

v_call,d_call,j_call,clone_size,cdr3_aa,cdr3_nt
TRBV5-1,.,TRBJ1-1,.,CASSLAQLNTEAFF,TGCGCCAGCAGCTTGGCTCAGTTGAACACTGAAGCTTTCTTT
TRBV9,TRBD2,TRBJ2-7,.,CASSVEGGTFEQYF,TGTGCCAGCAGCGTAGAGGGAGGGACTTTCGAGCAGTACTTC
TRBV6-1,.,TRBJ1-3,.,CASSEGFGGGGNTIYF,TGTGCCAGCAGTGAAGGATTTGGGGGAGGTGGAAACACCATATATTTT
TRBV28,.,TRBJ1-2,.,CASSYPGAVGYTF,TGTGCCAGCAGTTATCCAGGGGCCGTCGGCTACACCTTC
TRBV5-4,.,TRBJ2-3,.,CASSYDWSYTDTQYF,TGTGCCAGCAGCTATGACTGGTCATACACAGATACGCAGTATTTT
TRBV6-4,.,TRBJ2-1,.,CASSVNYGSRDEQFF,TGTGCCAGCAGTGTGAACTATGGATCCCGCGATGAGCAGTTCTTC
TRBV10-3,TRBD1,TRBJ2-3,once,CAISDRGQSQDTQYF,TGTGCCATCAGTGACAGGGGACAGAGTCAAGATACGCAGTATTTT
TRBV2,.,TRBJ1-2,.,CASSVTGSYTF,TGTGCCAGCAGTGTTACAGGGTCCTACACCTTC
TRBV27,TRBD1,TRBJ2-1,.,CASSPGQGKFF,TGTGCCAGCAGTCCAGGACAGGGGAAGTTCTTC
TRBV6-5,TRBD1,TRBJ2-7,.,CASRPGTGFSYEQYF,TGTGCCAGCAGACCCGGGACAGGGTTTTCCTACGAGCAGTACTTC
TRBV6-4,.,TRBJ2-3,.,CASSEGDSDTQYF,TGTGCCAGCAGTGAAGGGGATTCAGATACGCAGTATTTT
TRBV19,TRBD1,TRBJ1-4,.,CASSSQGGEKLFF,TGTGCCAGTAGTAGCCAGGGGGGCGAAAAACTGTTTTTT
TRBV4-1,.,TRBJ2-5,.,CASSLSGQRGSQETQYF,TGCGCCAGCAGCCTCTCTGGACAGCGGGGAAGTCAAGAGACCCAGTACTTC
TRBV28,TRBD1,TRBJ2-7,.,CASSSGTGGAIYEQYF,TGTGCCAGCAGTTCCGGGACAGGGGGCGCAATCTACGAGCAGTACTTC
TRBV7-3,.,TRBJ1-2,once,CASSRSQGKGGYTF,TGTGCCAGCAGCCGTTCCCAGGGAAAGGGTGGCTACACCTTC
TRBV5-1,TRBD2,TRBJ2-2,.,CASSLAGEGTGELFF,TGCGCCAGCAGCTTAGCGGGAGAAGGGACCGGGGAGCTGTTTTTT